The next 14 T cell receptor beta chains were all read from a single sample in a study of immune heterogeneity within non-small cell lung tumors. A first 10-cycle multiplex round used 32 V-gene and 13 J-gene primers on TCR beta CDR3. MiXCR was run by TCRdb on the multiplex PCR reads, yielding one entry per CDR3 protein. This table holds about 15,000 distinct CDR3 sequences, less than 35% found once. Template input was genomic DNA from bulk tumor (around 640 ng per sample). Several biopsies per primary tumor, spaced far apart, were taken during surgery. Curative surgical treatment was performed in patients who had newly diagnosed, untreated non-small cell lung cancer. Sequenced: lung tumor tissue. Source of these receptors: a man aged 35-49 years with non-small cell lung cancer.

On this clonotype itself: A clone one base away is much larger, so this may be a read error. The CDR3 DNA sequence: TGCGCCAGCAGCCTCTTGGGACTAGCGGGCGGGGCAGATACGCAGTATTTT. Translated, it gives CASSLLGLAGGADTQYF. V and J are TRBV5-1 and TRBJ2-3, with 12 bases that match TRBD2. The CDR3 length is 17 residues. Trimming cost V 4 bases and J 4 bases; bases outside gene matches: 10. Germline V gene lookup returns CDR1 SGHRS and CDR2 YFSETQ.

Regarding this clonotype: This may stem from a read error, because a much larger clone lies one nucleotide away. The CDR3 does not close with the conserved phenylalanine or tryptophan, likely indicating a read error. This chain links TRBV20-1 with TRBJ2-7; 10 bases line up with TRBD2. Germline V CDR1 and CDR2: DFQATT, SNEGSKA (reference sequence). J was trimmed by 1 base and V by 3 bases; bases with no gene match: 3. The CDR3 is 14 residues long. DNA for the CDR3: TGCAGTGCTAGCAGCGGGAGGGCTTCCTACGAGCAGTACTTA. Protein product: CSASSGRASYEQYL.

Note on this clonotype: This may be a read error, as it is one base from a much larger clone. The V and J genes are TRBV6-1 and TRBJ2-7; D call uncertain. The CDR3 runs to 14 residues. Germline CDR1 and CDR2: MNHNS and SASEGT. The CDR3 spells CARSEPGRAYEQYF. DNA of the CDR3: TGTGCCAGAAGTGAACCGGGTCGAGCCTACGAGCAGTACTTC.

Concerning this clonotype: A much larger clonotype is one base distant, so this may be a read error. This chain links TRBV20-1 with TRBJ2-7, with TRBD1 matching over 8 bases. Looked up from germline, CDR1 is DFQATT and CDR2 is SNEGSKA (reference sequence). This CDR3 contains 14 residues. With V trimmed by 3 bases and J by 6 bases, 10 bases remained unmatched. The CDR3 region has the DNA TGCAGTGCTAGGGTATGGACAGGGATCGGCGAGCAGTACTTC. Protein: CSARVWTGIGEQYF.

Points on this clonotype: With a much larger clone just one base away, this may be a read error. The CDR3 is CASSTQLAGPLTGELVF. CDR3 bases: TGTGCCAGTAGTACCCAACTAGCGGGGCCCCTCACCGGGGAGCTGGTTTTT. V usage is TRBV19 and J usage is TRBJ2-2; 10 bases are a match to TRBD2. The CDR3 totals 17 residues. CDR1 and CDR2 (germline): LNHDA, SQIVND (reference sequence).

This clonotype was seen a few times. The V call is TRBV5-1, the J call TRBJ2-7; no reliable D call. In germline, CDR1 is SGHRS, CDR2 YFSETQ. Trimming shortened V by 1 base and J by 2 bases, and 10 bases separated the two germline ends. This CDR3 is 14 amino acids long. The CDR3 DNA reads as TGCGCCAGCAGCTTGATGGGGTCCCCCTACGAGCAGTACTTC. Protein: CASSLMGSPYEQYF.

Regarding this clonotype: A much larger clone lies a single base off, so this may be a read error. This rearrangement joins TRBV6-1 to TRBJ2-7; tentatively, D is TRBD1 (6 bases). Germline V gene data show CDR1 as MNHNS and CDR2 as SASEGT. This CDR3 spans 12 amino acids. Trimming removed 8 bases from V and 4 bases from J, with 12 bases in between. The CDR3 sequence is CASGGQSYEQYF. In DNA form, the CDR3 reads TGTGCCAGCGGAGGACAGTCTTACGAGCAGTACTTC.

In regard to this clonotype: Likely a read error: the CDR3 ends without its conserved phenylalanine or tryptophan. The CDR3 DNA sequence: TGTGCCAGCAGCCCGGGACTGTTCGAGCAGTACCTC. Translating it yields CASSPGLFEQYL. The V and J genes are TRBV5-5 and TRBJ2-7; D possibly corresponds to TRBD2 (6 bases). The CDR3 covers 12 residues. Deletions cut 4 bases from V and 6 bases from J, with 11 bases between. The germline gives CDR1 SGHKS, CDR2 YYEKEE (reference sequence).

Points on this clonotype: Since a much larger clone is just one base distant, this may be a read error. J is TRBJ1-2 and V is TRBV2; the match to TRBD1 covers 7 bases. Germline V gene sequence: CDR1 SNHLY, CDR2 FYNNEI. V gave up 5 bases and J gave up 6 bases; unmatched junction bases: 12. This CDR3 spans 15 amino acids. The CDR3 DNA reads as TGTGCCAGCAGTCCGAAGGGGGCGCGTAGCCATGGCTACACCTTC. This sequence encodes CASSPKGARSHGYTF.

This clonotype was seen many times. The V gene is TRBV29-1, the J gene TRBJ1-2; unclear D gene. V dropped 3 bases and J dropped 7 bases, with 18 bases sitting between them. The CDR3 covers 14 residues. CDR1 is SQVTM and CDR2 is ANQGSEA in the germline V gene. Here the CDR3 DNA reads TGCAGCGTTGACGTCGGGTTGAATGGCGGTGGCTACACCTTC. It specifies CSVDVGLNGGGYTF.

This clonotype showed up just once. A much larger clone lies one base from this, so it may be a read error. This chain's CDR3 is CASSYATYEQFF. The CDR3 DNA follows: TGTGCCAGCAGTTACGCGACCTATGAGCAGTTCTTC. The chain links TRBV6-4 to TRBJ2-1; D is undetermined. The CDR3 is 12 amino acids. The V end was cut by 5 bases, the J end by 8 bases, with 10 bases between. Germline values: CDR1 MRHNA, CDR2 SNTAGT.

This clonotype was picked up many times. This sequence joins TRBV19 and TRBJ2-7; TRBD2 agrees at 11 bases. Per the germline V gene, CDR1 is LNHDA and CDR2 is SQIVND (reference sequence). This CDR3 has 15 amino acids. The V and J ends lost 5 bases and 5 bases, in that order; junction bases with no gene match: 8. The CDR3 region has the DNA TGTGCCAGTAGTCGTAGCGGGAGGGCCGGCAACGAGCAGTACTTC. Translation gives CASSRSGRAGNEQYF. Variable domain in full (rest from reference TRBV19 and TRBJ2-7): DGGITQSPKYLFRKEGQNVTLSCEQNLNHDAMYWYRQDPGQGLRLIYYSQIVNDFQKGDIAEGYSVSREKKESFPLTVTSAQKNPTAFYLCASSRSGRAGNEQYFGPGTRLTVT.

With respect to this clonotype: A much larger clone lies a single base off, so this may be a read error. V gene TRBV10-3 combines with J gene TRBJ1-5, with D uncertain. The CDR3 loop spans 12 amino acids. From germline, CDR1 is ENHRY and CDR2 SYGVKD. CDR3 bases: TGTGCCACATCTAGGGAAAATCAGCCCCATCATTTT. As protein: CATSRENQPHHF.

This clonotype is termed medium-sized. The chain links TRBV6-1 to TRBJ2-7; D is unclear. Germline V CDR1 and CDR2: MNHNS, SASEGT. There are 15 residues in the CDR3. The V end lost 6 bases, the J end lost 3 bases, and 18 bases lay between the germline ends. The DNA for the CDR3 is TGTGCCAGCAGCCGGCCTAAGACGGATCACTACGAGCAGTACTTC. It codes for CASSRPKTDHYEQYF.